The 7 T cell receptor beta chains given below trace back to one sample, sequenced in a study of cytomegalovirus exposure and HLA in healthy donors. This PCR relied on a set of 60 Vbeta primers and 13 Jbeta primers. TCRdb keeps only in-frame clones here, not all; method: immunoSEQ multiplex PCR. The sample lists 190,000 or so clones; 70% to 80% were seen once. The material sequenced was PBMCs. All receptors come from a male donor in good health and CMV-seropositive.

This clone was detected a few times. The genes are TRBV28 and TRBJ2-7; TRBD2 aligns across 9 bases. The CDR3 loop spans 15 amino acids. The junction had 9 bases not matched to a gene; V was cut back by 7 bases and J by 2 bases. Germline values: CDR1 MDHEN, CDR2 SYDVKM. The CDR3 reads CASTSAGGVAYEQYF. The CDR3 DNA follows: TGTGCCAGCACCTCGGCGGGGGGGGTAGCCTACGAGCAGTACTTC.

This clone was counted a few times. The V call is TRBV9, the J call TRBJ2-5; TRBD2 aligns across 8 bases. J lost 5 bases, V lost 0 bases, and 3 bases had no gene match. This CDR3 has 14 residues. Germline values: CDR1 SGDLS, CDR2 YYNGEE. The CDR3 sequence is CASSVGSSGETQYF. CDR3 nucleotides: TGTGCCAGCAGCGTAGGCTCTAGCGGGGAGACCCAGTACTTC.

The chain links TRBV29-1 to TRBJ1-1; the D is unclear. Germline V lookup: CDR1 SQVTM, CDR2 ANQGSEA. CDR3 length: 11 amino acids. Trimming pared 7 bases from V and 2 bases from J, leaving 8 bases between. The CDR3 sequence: CSAPLNTEAFF. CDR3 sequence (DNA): TGCAGCGCCCCGCTAAACACTGAAGCTTTCTTT.

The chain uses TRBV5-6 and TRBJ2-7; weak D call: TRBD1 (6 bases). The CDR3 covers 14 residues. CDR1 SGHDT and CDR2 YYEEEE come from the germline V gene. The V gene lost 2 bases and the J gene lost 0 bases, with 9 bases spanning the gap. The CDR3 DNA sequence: TGTGCCAGCAGCTTCCGGGACAACTCCTACGAGCAGTACTTC. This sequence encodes CASSFRDNSYEQYF.

The CDR3, as DNA: TGTGCCAGCAGCCCTCGGACAGTCCAAGAGACCCAGTACTTC. This sequence encodes CASSPRTVQETQYF. The V and J genes are TRBV7-6 and TRBJ2-5, with D possibly TRBD1 on 6 matching bases. The CDR3 is 14 residues long. From germline, CDR1 is SGHVS and CDR2 FNYEAQ. With 5 bases removed from V and 1 base from J, the gap between germline ends came to 11 bases.

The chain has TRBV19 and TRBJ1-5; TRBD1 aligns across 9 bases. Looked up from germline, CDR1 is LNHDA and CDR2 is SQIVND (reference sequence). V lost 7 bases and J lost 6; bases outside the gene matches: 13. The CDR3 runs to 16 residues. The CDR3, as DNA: TGTGCCAGTACGGGCTCCAGGGACAGGGTACCTCAGCCCCAGCATTTT. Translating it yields CASTGSRDRVPQPQHF.

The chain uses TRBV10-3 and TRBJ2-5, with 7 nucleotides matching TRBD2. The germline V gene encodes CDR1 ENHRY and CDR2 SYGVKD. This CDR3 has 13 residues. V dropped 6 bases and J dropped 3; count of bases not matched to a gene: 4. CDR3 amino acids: CAIRPGLKETQYF. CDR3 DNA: TGTGCCATCAGACCGGGACTAAAAGAGACCCAGTACTTC.